This T cell receptor (beta chain) was sequenced in a study of T cells in Graves' hyperthyroidism and ophthalmopathy. Points from the study as a whole: Peripheral blood also featured most of the thyroid clonotypes expanded above 0.001. A model of 13 V-J pairs discriminated ophthalmopathy from stable hyperthyroidism.

What was amplified from RNA transcripts were TCR beta CDR3 regions. Carried out on the TCR CDR3, a first-round RT-PCR used the HTBI primer set. TCRdb called the multiplex PCR reads again in MiXCR, with one record for every CDR3 protein. The repertoire includes about 92,000 distinct CDR3 sequences, about 51% of them detected once, and roughly 26% sits in the top ten. This clonotype was detected ten times or more. The antigen remains unidentified. The V gene end was trimmed by 1 base and the J gene end by 7 bases; junction bases not matched to a gene: 7. The CDR3 covers 14 residues. Germline assignment: CDR1 WSHSY and CDR2 SAAADI.

The sequenced sample consisted of blood. This clonotype originated in a woman in her thirties or forties with Graves' hyperthyroidism. The chain carries TRBV10-2 and TRBJ2-7, with 7 bases matching TRBD2. The CDR3 region has the DNA TGCGCCAGCAGTGAGTATGCGGGAGTAGGTGAGCAGTACTTC. This encodes CASSEYAGVGEQYF.